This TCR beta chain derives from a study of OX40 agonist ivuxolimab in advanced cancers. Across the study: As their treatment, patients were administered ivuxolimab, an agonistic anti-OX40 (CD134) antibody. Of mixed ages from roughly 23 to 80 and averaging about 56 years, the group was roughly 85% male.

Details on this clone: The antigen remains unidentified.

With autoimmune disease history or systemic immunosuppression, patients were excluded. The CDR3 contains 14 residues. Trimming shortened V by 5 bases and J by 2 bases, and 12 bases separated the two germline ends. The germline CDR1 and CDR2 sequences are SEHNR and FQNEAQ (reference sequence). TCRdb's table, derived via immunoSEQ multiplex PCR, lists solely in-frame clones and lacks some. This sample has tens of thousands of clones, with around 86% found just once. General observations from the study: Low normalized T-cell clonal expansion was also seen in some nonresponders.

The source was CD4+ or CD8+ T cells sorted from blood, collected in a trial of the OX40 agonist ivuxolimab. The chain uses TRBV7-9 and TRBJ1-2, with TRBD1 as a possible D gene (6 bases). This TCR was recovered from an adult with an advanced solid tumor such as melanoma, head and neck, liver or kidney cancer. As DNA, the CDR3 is TGTGCCAGCAGCCCTAGGGACACCAACTATGGCTACACCTTC. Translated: CASSPRDTNYGYTF.